At least ten counts were recorded for the clone carrying this T cell receptor beta chain. As yet, its antigen is unknown. The CDR3 has 13 residues. Deletions cut 3 bases from V and 3 bases from J, with 8 bases between. Diagnostic assessment was based on clinical symptoms, serum thyroxine and TRAb, thyroid ultrasound and orbital computed tomography. Amplification of TCR beta CDR3 regions used RNA as the template. First-round RT-PCR of the TCR CDR3 relied on the HTBI primer set. TCRdb analysed the multiplex PCR reads with MiXCR anew, one entry per CDR3 protein. The profile shows hundreds of thousands of distinct CDR3 sequences, 15% to 20% of them singletons. These data are taken from a study of T cells in Graves' hyperthyroidism and ophthalmopathy. Study observations and caveats: Ophthalmopathy onset followed model prediction by a median about 6.9 months. Researchers report that a 13 V-J model separated ophthalmopathy from stable hyperthyroidism.

This chain uses TRBV12-3 or TRBV12-4 with TRBJ1-1; D is uncertain. Sequencing was performed on blood. The clonotype originates from a woman under 30 with Graves' hyperthyroidism. This chain's CDR3 is CASSFAVYTEAFF. Written as DNA, the CDR3 is TGTGCCAGCAGTTTCGCGGTTTACACTGAAGCTTTCTTT.